This TCR beta chain was profiled in a study of neurological immune-mediated disorders. Germline CDR1 is MDHEN and CDR2 is SYDVKM. The V and J ends lost 3 bases and 7 bases respectively, with 12 bases between them. The CDR3 extends over 14 amino acids. TCRdb fed the 5' RACE reads into MiXCR, producing one record per CDR3 protein. This table holds around 60,000 distinct CDR3 sequences, more than 3% found once. The V gene is TRBV28, the J gene TRBJ2-2, with D perhaps assigned TRBD1 or TRBD2 (6 bases each). Sequenced material: PBMCs. This TCR was sampled from an older woman with multiple sclerosis. The CDR3 spells CASSLTGAGGELFF. The CDR3 DNA is TGTGCCAGCAGTTTGACGGGGGCTGGCGGGGAGCTGTTTTTT.